One and the same sample provided the 9 T cell receptor beta chains below, sequenced in a study of tumor-infiltrating lymphocytes in oesophageal squamous cell carcinoma. Each CDR3 protein is one row after TCRdb ran MiXCR on the PCR reads. Altogether about 12,000 distinct CDR3 sequences are present, around 49% being singletons, with the ten largest covering over 30%. What was sequenced was esophageal tumor tissue. These receptors all stem from a female donor with esophageal squamous cell carcinoma.

This clonotype appeared a few times. This chain links TRBV12-3 or TRBV12-4 with TRBJ2-5; 8 bases match TRBD1. V shed 3 bases, J shed 3 bases, and the junction held 3 bases outside the gene matches. The CDR3 length is 14 residues. CDR3 in amino acids: CASSFQQGEETQYF. The CDR3 DNA is TGTGCCAGCAGTTTTCAACAGGGGGAAGAGACCCAGTACTTC.

This clonotype ranks as medium-sized. The chain carries TRBV7-2 and TRBJ2-5; the D is unclear. V lost 2 bases, J lost 11 bases, and 9 bases lay in between. The germline CDR1 and CDR2 sequences are SGHTA and FQGNSA. The CDR3 length is 11 residues. CDR3 amino acids: CASSLRHEQYF. CDR3 nucleotide sequence: TGTGCCAGCAGCTTACGGCATGAGCAGTACTTC.

The sample holds many counts of this clonotype. A clone one base away is much larger, so this may be a read error. The chain couples TRBV5-1 to TRBJ2-7; the D gene is possibly TRBD2 (6 bases). V lost 4 bases to trimming and J lost 7 bases, with 18 bases between them. The CDR3 loop spans 14 amino acids. Germline V gene lookup returns CDR1 SGHRS and CDR2 YFSETQ. The CDR3: CASSDQGGSDEQYF. Written as DNA, the CDR3 is TGCGCCAGCAGCGACCAGGGAGGTAGCGATGAGCAGTACTTC.

This chain joins TRBV6-1 and TRBJ2-7; tentatively, D is TRBD1 (5 bases). The CDR3 totals 13 residues. V shed 7 bases and J shed 3 bases, with 13 bases lying between them. Germline lookup yields CDR1 MNHNS and CDR2 SASEGT. CDR3 sequence reads: CASKSGHNYEQYF. Written as DNA, the CDR3 is TGTGCCAGCAAGTCAGGACACAACTACGAGCAGTACTTC.

Many counts were recorded for this clonotype. This sequence joins TRBV10-3 and TRBJ2-2; D is uncertain. Germline CDR1 and CDR2: ENHRY and SYGVKD. Trimming cost V 6 bases and J 1 base, with 0 bases left between them. CDR3 length: 11 amino acids. CDR3 protein: CAIRNTGELFF. The CDR3 coding sequence is TGTGCCATCAGGAACACCGGGGAGCTGTTTTTT.

V gene TRBV7-9 combines with J gene TRBJ2-3; a weak D match, TRBD1 (6 bases). The DNA end is more similar to TRBJ1-1, so the J call may be wrong. This CDR3 spans 13 amino acids. Germline assignment: CDR1 SEHNR and CDR2 FQNEAQ (reference sequence). CDR3 DNA: TGTGCCAGCACACAGGGAGGATACACTGAAGCTTTCTTT. Translating it yields CASTQGGYTEAFF.

Many counts were recorded for this clonotype. The chain combines TRBV2 with TRBJ2-1; perhaps D is TRBD1 or TRBD2 (6 bases each). CDR1 is SNHLY, CDR2 FYNNEI, per germline. Trimming removed 7 bases at V and 10 bases at J, with 23 bases between. The CDR3 runs to 15 residues. CDR3 nucleotides: TGTGCCAGCACGGGGGCTAGCCCCACACGGGGGGAGCAGTTCTTC. It is translated as CASTGASPTRGEQFF. The full variable domain, in which reference TRBV2 and TRBJ2-1 provide the parts outside the CDR3, is EPEVTQTPSHQVTQMGQEVILRCVPISNHLYFYWYRQILGQKVEFLVSFYNNEISEKSEIFDDQFSVERPDGSNFTLKIRSTKLEDSAMYFCASTGASPTRGEQFFGPGTRLTVL.

The chain joins TRBV3-1 to TRBJ2-5; possibly TRBD2 for D (5 bases). The DNA end favors TRBJ2-1, so the J call may be wrong. The CDR3 consists of 15 residues. CDR1 LGHDT and CDR2 YNNKEL come from the germline V gene (reference sequence). The CDR3 reads CASSQDLGGYNEQFF. The CDR3 bases are TGTGCCAGCAGCCAAGATCTGGGCGGGTACAATGAGCAGTTCTTC.

At least ten counts were recorded for this clonotype. V usage is TRBV28 and J usage is TRBJ1-1, with TRBD1 matching over 7 bases. V lost 5 bases and J lost 6; bases outside the gene matches: 12. The CDR3 has 15 amino acids. Germline loops: CDR1 MDHEN, CDR2 SYDVKM. The DNA of the CDR3 is TGTGCCAGCAGTCTCCCCAGGGGGAATGGAGCTGAAGCTTTCTTT. This gives the protein CASSLPRGNGAEAFF.